What follows are 15 T cell receptor beta chains derived from one specimen sequenced in a study of blood T cells in healthy people across ages. Combining a sample-barcoded 5' primer with a J-beta primer mix, a second PCR ran for roughly 7 to 11 cycles. Each CDR3 protein gets one entry after TCRdb re-called the 5' RACE reads with MiXCR. Here the sample spans 1.8 million or so distinct CDR3 sequences, roughly 43% being singletons. Sequences were obtained from blood. These receptors all stem from a human donor in good health.

A few counts support this clonotype. The rearrangement uses TRBV6-2 or TRBV6-3 and TRBJ2-1, with 12 bases matching TRBD2. J gave up 13 bases and V 6 bases, and 4 bases lay outside the gene matches. The V gene's germline CDR1 is MNHEY and CDR2 SVGEGT. The length of the CDR3 is 12 residues. The CDR3 reads CASSTSGGYQFF. CDR3 DNA: TGTGCCAGCAGCACTAGCGGGGGGTACCAGTTCTTC.

J is TRBJ1-1 and V is TRBV5-1; weak D call: TRBD1 (6 bases). V was trimmed by 2 bases and J by 3 bases, leaving 17 bases between them. The CDR3 extends over 16 amino acids. The V gene's germline CDR1 is SGHRS and CDR2 YFSETQ. The CDR3: CASSLAGDPSYTEAFF. DNA for the CDR3: TGCGCCAGCAGCTTAGCAGGGGATCCGTCGTACACTGAAGCTTTCTTT.

V usage is TRBV6-5 and J usage is TRBJ2-7; 13 nucleotides align to TRBD2. Germline-derived CDR1 and CDR2 are MNHEY and SVGAGI. The CDR3 has 14 residues. The ends lost 5 bases at V and 2 bases at J; junction bases unmatched: 0. CDR3 nucleotide sequence: TGTGCCAGCAGTGGGACTAGCGGGGCCTACGAGCAGTACTTC. This codes for CASSGTSGAYEQYF.

This clonotype was observed a handful of times. This chain links TRBV7-2 with TRBJ2-1; possibly TRBD2 for D (5 bases). This CDR3 contains 15 residues. CDR1 is SGHTA and CDR2 is FQGNSA in the germline V gene. Trimming shortened V by 2 bases and J by 5 bases, and 13 bases separated the two germline ends. The CDR3 region is CASSLQLVSHNEQFF. The CDR3 nucleotides are TGTGCCAGCAGCTTACAACTAGTCTCTCACAATGAGCAGTTCTTC.

The chain combines TRBV7-3 with TRBJ1-5; no definite D call. The V end was cut by 0 bases, the J end by 5 bases, with 11 bases between. CDR1 and CDR2 (germline): SGHTA, FQGTGA. The CDR3 runs to 15 residues. CDR3 nucleotides: TGTGCCAGCAGCTTAACGGGTGGTAGGGATCAGCCCCAGCATTTT. This encodes CASSLTGGRDQPQHF.

V and J are TRBV9 and TRBJ2-2; D is uncertain. The CDR3 is 12 residues long. Trimming took 4 bases from V and 7 from J, leaving 8 bases between them. Per the germline V gene, CDR1 is SGDLS and CDR2 is YYNGEE. CDR3 loop: CASSKLSGELFF. The CDR3 DNA sequence: TGTGCCAGCAGCAAACTAAGCGGGGAGCTGTTTTTT.

The chain uses TRBV6-2 or TRBV6-3 and TRBJ2-7, with D tentatively TRBD1 (6 bases). CDR3 length: 14 amino acids. Trimming cost V 8 bases and J 0 bases, with 14 bases left between them. Germline V CDR1 and CDR2: MNHEY, SVGEGT. CDR3 region: CASDYRESSYEQYF. The CDR3 nucleotides read TGTGCCAGCGACTACAGGGAAAGCTCCTACGAGCAGTACTTC.

With respect to this clonotype: One end of the junction fails to match germline, which may point to a read error. The rearrangement links TRBV7-3 to TRBJ2-1; 16 bases align to TRBD2. In germline, CDR1 is SGHTA, CDR2 FQGTGA. The CDR3 covers 18 residues. The CDR3 DNA is TGTGCCGGCAGTCTCGCCGGGACTAGCGGGGGGGCGGTTGATGAGCAGTTCTTC. This sequence encodes CAGSLAGTSGGAVDEQFF.

This clonotype was observed a few times. The chain recombines TRBV7-3 with TRBJ2-7, with D maybe TRBD1 (6 bases). Germline V gives CDR1 SGHTA, CDR2 FQGTGA. This CDR3 is 15 amino acids long. V was pared by 6 bases and J by 2 bases, with 17 bases between. The CDR3 loop reads CASRLYGTSTYEQYF. CDR3 nucleotides: TGTGCCAGCAGACTATACGGGACATCGACCTACGAGCAGTACTTC.

V usage is TRBV5-1 and J usage is TRBJ1-1; D is possibly TRBD1 (5 bases). Trimming cost V 4 bases and J 2 bases, with 12 bases left between them. The germline V gene has CDR1 SGHRS and CDR2 YFSETQ. The CDR3 covers 14 residues. The CDR3 is CASSLGRINTEAFF. The CDR3 DNA reads as TGCGCCAGCAGCCTGGGACGGATAAACACTGAAGCTTTCTTT. Variable domain in full (rest from reference TRBV5-1 and TRBJ1-1): KAGVTQTPRYLIKTRGQQVTLSCSPISGHRSVSWYQQTPGQGLQFLFEYFSETQRNKGNFPGRFSGRQFSNSRSEMNVSTLELGDSALYLCASSLGRINTEAFFGQGTRLTVV.

The CDR3 loop reads CSAPNGGWTDTQYF. CDR3 nucleotides: TGCAGTGCTCCAAACGGGGGATGGACAGATACGCAGTATTTT. This sequence joins TRBV20-1 and TRBJ2-3; a possible D gene is TRBD2 (6 bases). The CDR3 has 14 residues. Trimming removed 5 bases from V and 3 bases from J, with 15 bases in between. The germline V gene encodes CDR1 DFQATT and CDR2 SNEGSKA (reference sequence).

The J gene is TRBJ2-7, the V gene TRBV7-9; D is possibly TRBD1 (6 bases). The CDR3 has 15 residues. Germline assignment: CDR1 SEHNR and CDR2 FQNEAQ (reference sequence). Trimming left V 5 bases short and J 5 bases short, with 19 bases between. The CDR3 DNA sequence: TGTGCCAGCAGCGCAGGGGAAGGCAGGGTCCACGAGCAGTACTTC. Its translation: CASSAGEGRVHEQYF.

V usage is TRBV28 and J usage is TRBJ2-6, with TRBD1 as a possible D gene (6 bases). The CDR3 covers 17 residues. Germline V lookup: CDR1 MDHEN, CDR2 SYDVKM. V was trimmed by 3 bases and J by 2 bases, leaving 14 bases between them. The CDR3 sequence is CASSFYYRQAGANVLTF. CDR3 DNA sequence: TGTGCCAGCAGTTTCTACTATAGACAGGCTGGGGCCAACGTCCTGACTTTC.

About this clonotype itself: Sequence at one end of the junction differs from germline and may be a read error. The rearrangement joins TRBV6-4 to TRBJ2-5, with TRBD1 identical over 11 bases. Germline CDR1 and CDR2: MRHNA and SNTAGT. The CDR3 is 15 amino acids. The chain's CDR3 is CASSDRTGGLETQYF. The CDR3 nucleotides are TGTGCCAGCAGTGACAGGACAGGGGGCTTGGAGACTCAGTACTTC.

This clonotype was found a few times. This chain joins TRBV5-1 and TRBJ2-7; 7 bases fit TRBD2. After removal of 4 bases from V and 5 bases from J, the junction contained 12 bases not matched to a gene. From germline, CDR1 is SGHRS and CDR2 YFSETQ. The CDR3 totals 15 residues. CDR3 sequence (DNA): TGCGCCAGCAGCGGGGGGGGTATGGGCGGCAACGAGCAGTACTTC. This encodes CASSGGGMGGNEQYF.